These 22 T cell receptor beta chains originate from one sample sequenced in a study of CD4+ T cells in melanoma. Clones were sequenced by immunoSEQ multiplex PCR, and TCRdb holds only the in-frame ones, with some missing. The sample has fewer than 55,000 clones, roughly 89% seen once. The sequencing sample was made of peripheral blood. These receptors all come from a human donor with melanoma.

This chain connects TRBV13 to TRBJ2-7; TRBD1 aligns across 7 bases. CDR1 and CDR2 (germline): PRHDT, FYEKMQ (reference sequence). This CDR3 comprises 14 residues. After removal of 5 bases from V and 2 bases from J, the junction contained 6 bases not matched to a gene. The chain's CDR3 is CASSPSTGTYEQYF. The CDR3 coding sequence is TGTGCCAGCAGCCCCTCGACAGGGACCTACGAGCAGTACTTC.

This chain connects TRBV4-2 to TRBJ2-2; D gene unclear. Per the germline V gene, CDR1 is LGHNA and CDR2 is YNFKEQ. The CDR3 is made up of 16 amino acids. Trimming stripped 1 base from V and 5 bases from J, with 14 bases between. The CDR3 sequence is CASSQVSSGKTGELFF. Written as DNA, the CDR3 is TGTGCCAGCAGCCAAGTATCGTCAGGCAAAACCGGGGAGCTGTTTTTT.

The CDR3 sequence: CASSLHAGEETQYF. As DNA, the CDR3 is TGTGCCAGCAGCTTACACGCGGGAGAAGAGACCCAGTACTTC. The chain is built from TRBV7-2 and TRBJ2-5; 7 bases agree with TRBD2. Germline CDR1 and CDR2: SGHTA and FQGNSA. The CDR3 is 14 amino acids. The junction had 3 bases not matched to a gene; V was cut back by 2 bases and J by 3 bases.

V is TRBV7-3 and J is TRBJ2-6, with D possibly TRBD2 on 7 matching bases. The CDR3 is 16 residues long. Germline V gene sequence: CDR1 SGHTA, CDR2 FQGTGA. Trimming shortened V by 2 bases and J by 3 bases, and 11 bases separated the two germline ends. The DNA for the CDR3 is TGTGCCAGCAGCTTAGGAGGGGGGGTTGGGGCCAACGTCCTGACTTTC. This sequence encodes CASSLGGGVGANVLTF.

In regard to this clone: At one boundary the junction diverges from the germline segment, which might be a read error. The same CDR3 is also encoded by other DNA sequences in this sample. The chain couples TRBV5-1 to TRBJ2-3; tentatively, D is TRBD1 (6 bases). Germline V gene sequence: CDR1 SGHRS, CDR2 YFSETQ. This CDR3 contains 15 residues. CDR3 DNA: TGCGCCAGCAGCTTAAGTGGGGGCCCCACAGATACGCAATATTTT. This codes for CASSLSGGPTDTQYF.

This clone was counted once. The chain recombines TRBV9 with TRBJ2-3, with 11 bases that match TRBD2. The trim removed 3 bases at V and 4 bases at J, leaving 13 bases unmatched. The CDR3 runs to 18 residues. CDR1 is SGDLS, CDR2 YYNGEE, per germline. CDR3 residues: CASSGKLTSGISADTQYF. CDR3 in DNA: TGTGCCAGCAGCGGGAAATTGACTAGCGGGATTTCAGCAGATACGCAGTATTTT.

The chain has TRBV10-3 and TRBJ1-3; 8 positions agree with TRBD1. The germline V gene encodes CDR1 ENHRY and CDR2 SYGVKD. The junction had 4 bases not matched to a gene; V was cut back by 6 bases and J by 0 bases. The CDR3 is 15 amino acids. In DNA, the CDR3 is TGTGCCATCAGGGACAGGGTGAGCTCTGGAAACACCATATATTTT. Residues: CAIRDRVSSGNTIYF.

Comments on this clone: The same CDR3 also results from other DNA sequences found in this sample. CDR3 bases: TGTGCCAGCAGCTCTCGACGGGGGTACCACGAGCAGTACTTC. As protein: CASSSRRGYHEQYF. This chain joins TRBV7-8 and TRBJ2-7; D might be TRBD2 (6 bases). CDR3 length equals 14 residues. Trimming stripped 4 bases from V and 5 bases from J, with 15 bases between. CDR1 SGHVS and CDR2 FQNEAQ come from the germline V gene.

The genes are TRBV9 and TRBJ1-2, with D possibly matching TRBD1 (5 bases). From germline, CDR1 is SGDLS and CDR2 YYNGEE. The germline V and J ends were trimmed by 0 bases and 5 bases, with 14 bases remaining between them. The CDR3 runs 15 residues. CDR3 DNA: TGTGCCAGCAGCGTAGCCGGGACCGCTGGATATGGCTACACCTTC. Its translation: CASSVAGTAGYGYTF.

This clone was seen only a few times. The gene calls are TRBV7-2 and TRBJ1-1; D ambiguous. The CDR3 runs 15 residues. V was cut by 7 bases and J by 0 bases, with 15 bases left in between. The V gene's germline CDR1 is SGHTA and CDR2 FQGNSA. CDR3 residues: CASIPQVNMNTEAFF. The CDR3 DNA is TGTGCCAGCATCCCCCAGGTGAACATGAACACTGAAGCTTTCTTT.

The chain uses TRBV27 and TRBJ1-2; D is possibly TRBD1 (6 bases). V was clipped by 6 bases and J by 6 bases, with 11 bases between them. CDR3 size: 12 residues. Germline loops: CDR1 MNHEY, CDR2 SMNVEV (reference sequence). The CDR3 is CASRSGANGYTF. The CDR3 DNA is TGTGCCAGCAGATCGGGGGCGAATGGCTACACCTTC.

The V and J genes are TRBV19 and TRBJ1-2, with TRBD1 matching 8 bases. This CDR3 comprises 13 residues. Germline-derived CDR1 and CDR2 are LNHDA and SQIVND (reference sequence). Germline trimming cut 5 bases from V and 7 bases from J; bases unmatched to any gene: 6. The CDR3: CASSPDRGAGYTF. DNA of the CDR3: TGTGCCAGTAGTCCCGACAGGGGTGCTGGCTACACCTTC.

V and J are TRBV11-2 and TRBJ2-5; unclear D gene. Germline values: CDR1 SGHAT, CDR2 FQNNGV. The CDR3 loop spans 12 amino acids. V was clipped by 5 bases and J by 5 bases, with 9 bases between them. The CDR3 loop is CASSGIRETQYF. In nucleotides, the CDR3 is TGTGCCAGCAGCGGGATACGGGAGACCCAGTACTTC.

The chain has TRBV10-3 and TRBJ1-2; D is unclear. Germline CDR1 reads ENHRY; CDR2 reads SYGVKD. The CDR3 covers 14 residues. Trimming took 2 bases from V and 8 from J, leaving 15 bases between them. The CDR3 DNA reads as TGTGCCATCAGTGAGGAAGGGAGAACGGGGGGCTACACCTTC. Amino acid sequence: CAISEEGRTGGYTF.

The chain uses TRBV19 and TRBJ1-6; D might be TRBD1 (6 bases). Germline V gives CDR1 LNHDA, CDR2 SQIVND (reference sequence). This CDR3 is built from 13 residues. The ends were cut back, 4 bases at V and 6 bases at J, with 7 bases in the middle. DNA for the CDR3: TGTGCCAGTAGTACAGGGGCTAATTCACCCCTCCACTTT. Residues: CASSTGANSPLHF. The whole variable domain, filled in from reference TRBV19 and TRBJ1-6, reads DGGITQSPKYLFRKEGQNVTLSCEQNLNHDAMYWYRQDPGQGLRLIYYSQIVNDFQKGDIAEGYSVSREKKESFPLTVTSAQKNPTAFYLCASSTGANSPLHFGNGTRLTVT.

The gene calls are TRBV9 and TRBJ2-1, with D possibly matching TRBD2 (7 bases). The V gene lost 4 bases and the J gene lost 10 bases, with 18 bases spanning the gap. CDR1 SGDLS and CDR2 YYNGEE come from the germline V gene. This CDR3 contains 14 residues. Here the CDR3 DNA reads TGTGCCAGCAGCACCGGAGGGGGGGCACGGGAGCAGTTCTTC. Protein sequence: CASSTGGGAREQFF. Drawing the rest from reference TRBV9 and TRBJ2-1, the complete variable domain is DSGVTQTPKHLITATGQRVTLRCSPRSGDLSVYWYQQSLDQGLQFLIQYYNGEERAKGNILERFSAQQFPDLHSELNLSSLELGDSALYFCASSTGGGAREQFFGPGTRLTVL.

The chain uses TRBV5-1 and TRBJ1-2; no firm D call. From germline, CDR1 is SGHRS and CDR2 YFSETQ. V lost 4 bases and J lost 5, with 9 bases in between. The CDR3 totals 12 residues. CDR3 loop: CASSGDGYGYTF. The CDR3 DNA reads TGCGCCAGCAGCGGTGATGGGTATGGCTACACCTTC.

CDR3 bases: TGTGCCAGCAGCGCGTCAGGGGCCCACAATGAGCAGTTCTTC. Protein: CASSASGAHNEQFF. This chain links TRBV7-9 with TRBJ2-1, with D possibly TRBD1 on 6 matching bases. With 5 bases removed from V and 5 bases from J, the gap between germline ends came to 13 bases. The CDR3 covers 14 residues. Germline lookup yields CDR1 SEHNR and CDR2 FQNEAQ (reference sequence).

This chain links TRBV5-1 with TRBJ2-3; D gene unclear. V lost 4 bases to trimming and J lost 0 bases, with 12 bases between them. Germline lookup yields CDR1 SGHRS and CDR2 YFSETQ. This CDR3 contains 15 residues. This CDR3 reads CASSKLRPSTDTQYF. As DNA, the CDR3 is TGCGCCAGCAGCAAGCTTAGGCCCAGCACAGATACGCAGTATTTT.

This clone was recorded only once. The chain employs TRBV5-4 and TRBJ2-5, with 7 bases identical to TRBD2. The CDR3 has 15 residues. The J segment lost 4 bases and the V segment lost 4 bases, leaving 10 bases of the junction unmatched. CDR1 SGHNT and CDR2 YYREEE come from the germline V gene (reference sequence). The CDR3 spells CASSDISGGGETQYF. CDR3 nucleotide sequence: TGTGCCAGCAGCGATATCTCGGGGGGTGGAGAGACCCAGTACTTC.

J is TRBJ1-2 and V is TRBV7-2; D is unclear. Looked up from germline, CDR1 is SGHTA and CDR2 is FQGNSA. The CDR3 extends over 14 amino acids. V was clipped by 0 bases and J by 1 base, with 6 bases between them. CDR3 protein: CASSLALNNYGYTF. The CDR3 DNA is TGTGCCAGCAGCTTAGCGTTGAATAACTATGGCTACACCTTC.

This clone occurred once. The chain employs TRBV11-2 and TRBJ2-2, with TRBD2 matching 10 bases. The CDR3 has 18 amino acids. The trim removed 3 bases at V and 2 bases at J, leaving 9 bases unmatched. The germline CDR1 and CDR2 sequences are SGHAT and FQNNGV. This CDR3 is CASSFWPSGGPNTGELFF. Written as DNA, the CDR3 is TGTGCCAGCAGCTTTTGGCCTAGCGGGGGCCCTAACACCGGGGAGCTGTTTTTT.